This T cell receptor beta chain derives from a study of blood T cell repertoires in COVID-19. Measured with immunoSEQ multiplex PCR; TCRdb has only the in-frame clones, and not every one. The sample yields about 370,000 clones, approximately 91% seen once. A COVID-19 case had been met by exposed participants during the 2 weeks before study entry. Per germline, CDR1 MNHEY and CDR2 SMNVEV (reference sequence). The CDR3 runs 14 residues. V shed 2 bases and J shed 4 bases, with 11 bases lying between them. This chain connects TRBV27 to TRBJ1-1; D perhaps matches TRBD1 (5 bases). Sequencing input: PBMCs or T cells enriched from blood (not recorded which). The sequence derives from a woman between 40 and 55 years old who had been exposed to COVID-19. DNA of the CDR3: TGTGCCAGCAGTTTACAGGGCTCGGGCACTGAAGCTTTCTTT. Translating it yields CASSLQGSGTEAFF.